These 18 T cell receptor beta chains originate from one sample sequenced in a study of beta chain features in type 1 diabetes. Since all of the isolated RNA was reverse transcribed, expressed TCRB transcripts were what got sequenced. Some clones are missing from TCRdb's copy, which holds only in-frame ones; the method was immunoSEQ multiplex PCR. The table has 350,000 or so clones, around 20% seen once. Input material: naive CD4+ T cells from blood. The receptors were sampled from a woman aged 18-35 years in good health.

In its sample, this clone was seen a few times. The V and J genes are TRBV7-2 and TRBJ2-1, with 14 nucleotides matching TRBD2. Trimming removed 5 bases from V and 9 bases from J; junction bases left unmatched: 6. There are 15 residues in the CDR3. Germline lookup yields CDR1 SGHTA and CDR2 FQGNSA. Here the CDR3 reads CASSRLAGGRSEQFF. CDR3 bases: TGTGCCAGCAGCCGACTAGCGGGGGGGCGGAGTGAGCAGTTCTTC. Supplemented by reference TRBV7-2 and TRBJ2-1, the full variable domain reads GAGVSQSPSNKVTEKGKDVELRCDPISGHTALYWYRQSLGQGLEFLIYFQGNSAPDKSGLPSDRFSAERTGGSVSTLTIQRTQQEDSAVYLCASSRLAGGRSEQFFGPGTRLTVL.

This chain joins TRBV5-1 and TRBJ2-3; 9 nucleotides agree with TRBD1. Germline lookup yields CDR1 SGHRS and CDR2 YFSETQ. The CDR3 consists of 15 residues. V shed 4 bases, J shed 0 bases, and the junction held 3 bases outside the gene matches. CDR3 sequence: CASSIGTGSTDTQYF. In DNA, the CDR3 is TGCGCCAGCAGCATCGGGACAGGGAGCACAGATACGCAGTATTTT.

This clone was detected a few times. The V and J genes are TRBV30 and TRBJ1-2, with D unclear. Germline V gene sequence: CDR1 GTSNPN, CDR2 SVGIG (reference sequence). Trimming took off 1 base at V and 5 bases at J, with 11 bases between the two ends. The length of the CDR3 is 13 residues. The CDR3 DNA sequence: TGTGCCTGGAGTGGCCACAGTTGGTATGGCTACACCTTC. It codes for CAWSGHSWYGYTF.

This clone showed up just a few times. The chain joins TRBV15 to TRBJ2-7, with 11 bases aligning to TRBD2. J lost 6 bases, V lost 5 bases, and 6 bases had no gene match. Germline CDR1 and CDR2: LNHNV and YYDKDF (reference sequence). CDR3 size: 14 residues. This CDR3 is CATSLSGGASEQYF. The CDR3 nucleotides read TGTGCCACCAGCCTTAGCGGGGGGGCAAGCGAGCAGTACTTC.

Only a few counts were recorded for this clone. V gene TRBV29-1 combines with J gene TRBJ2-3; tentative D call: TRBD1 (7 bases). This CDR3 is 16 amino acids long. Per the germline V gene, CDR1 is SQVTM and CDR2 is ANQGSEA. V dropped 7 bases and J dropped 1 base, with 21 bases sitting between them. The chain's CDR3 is CSAPPFQGGCTDTQYF. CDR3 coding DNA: TGCAGCGCCCCTCCCTTTCAGGGGGGATGCACAGATACGCAGTATTTT.

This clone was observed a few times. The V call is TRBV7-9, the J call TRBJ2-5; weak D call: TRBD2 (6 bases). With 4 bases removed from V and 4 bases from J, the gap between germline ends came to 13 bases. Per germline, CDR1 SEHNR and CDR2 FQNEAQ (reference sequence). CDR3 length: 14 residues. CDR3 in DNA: TGTGCCAGCAGCTCAGCGGCGGGGCGAGAGACCCAGTACTTC. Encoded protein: CASSSAAGRETQYF.

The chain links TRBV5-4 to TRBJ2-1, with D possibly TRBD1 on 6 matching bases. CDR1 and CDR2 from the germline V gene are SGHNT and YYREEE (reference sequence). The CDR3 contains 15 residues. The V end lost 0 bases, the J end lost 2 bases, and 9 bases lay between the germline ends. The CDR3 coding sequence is TGTGCCAGCAGCTTGGACAGGGCCCCCTACAATGAGCAGTTCTTC. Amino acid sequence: CASSLDRAPYNEQFF.

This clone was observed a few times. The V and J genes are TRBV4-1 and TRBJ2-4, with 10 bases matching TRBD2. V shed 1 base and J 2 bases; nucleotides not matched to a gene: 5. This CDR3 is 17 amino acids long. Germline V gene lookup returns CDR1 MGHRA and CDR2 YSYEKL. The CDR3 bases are TGCGCCAGCAGCCAAGGGAGAGCGGGAGGGACCAAAAACATTCAGTACTTC. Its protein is CASSQGRAGGTKNIQYF.

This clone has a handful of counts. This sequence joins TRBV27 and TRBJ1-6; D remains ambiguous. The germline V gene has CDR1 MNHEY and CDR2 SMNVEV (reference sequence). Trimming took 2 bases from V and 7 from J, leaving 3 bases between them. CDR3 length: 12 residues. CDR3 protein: CASSLLNSPLHF. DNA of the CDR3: TGTGCCAGCAGTTTACTGAATTCACCCCTCCACTTT.

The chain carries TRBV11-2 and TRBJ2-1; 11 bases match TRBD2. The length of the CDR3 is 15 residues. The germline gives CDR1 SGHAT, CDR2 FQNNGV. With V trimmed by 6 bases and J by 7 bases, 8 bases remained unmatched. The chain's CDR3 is CASRRLAGSRNEQFF. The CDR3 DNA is TGTGCCAGCAGGCGACTAGCGGGATCGAGGAATGAGCAGTTCTTC.

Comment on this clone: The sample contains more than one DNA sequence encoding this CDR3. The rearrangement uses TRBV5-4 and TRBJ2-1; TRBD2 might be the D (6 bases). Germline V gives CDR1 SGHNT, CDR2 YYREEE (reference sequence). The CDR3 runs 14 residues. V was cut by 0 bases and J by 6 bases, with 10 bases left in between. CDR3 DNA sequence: TGTGCCAGCAGCTTGGCCGGGGGACGCAATGAGCAGTTCTTC. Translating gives CASSLAGGRNEQFF. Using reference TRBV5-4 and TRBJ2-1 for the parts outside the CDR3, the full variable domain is ETGVTQSPTHLIKTRGQQVTLRCSSQSGHNTVSWYQQALGQGPQFIFQYYREEENGRGNFPPRFSGLQFPNYSSELNVNALELDDSALYLCASSLAGGRNEQFFGPGTRLTVL.

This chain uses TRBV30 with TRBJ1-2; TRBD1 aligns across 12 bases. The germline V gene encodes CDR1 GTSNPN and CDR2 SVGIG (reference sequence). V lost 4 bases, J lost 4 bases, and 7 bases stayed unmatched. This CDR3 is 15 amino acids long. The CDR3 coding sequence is TGTGCCTGGATCCGGGACAGGGGGCAGGCCTATGGCTACACCTTC. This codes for CAWIRDRGQAYGYTF. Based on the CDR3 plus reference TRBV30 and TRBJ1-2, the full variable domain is SQTIHQWPATLVQPVGSPLSLECTVEGTSNPNLYWYRQAAGRGLQLLFYSVGIGQISSEVPQNLSASRPQDRQFILSSKKLLLSDSGFYLCAWIRDRGQAYGYTFGSGTRLTVV.

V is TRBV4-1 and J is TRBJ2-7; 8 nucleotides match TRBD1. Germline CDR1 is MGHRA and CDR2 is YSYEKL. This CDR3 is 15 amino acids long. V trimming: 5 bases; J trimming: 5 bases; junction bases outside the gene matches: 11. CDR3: CASSTIGQGHNEQYF. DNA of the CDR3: TGCGCCAGCAGCACCATTGGACAGGGTCACAACGAGCAGTACTTC.

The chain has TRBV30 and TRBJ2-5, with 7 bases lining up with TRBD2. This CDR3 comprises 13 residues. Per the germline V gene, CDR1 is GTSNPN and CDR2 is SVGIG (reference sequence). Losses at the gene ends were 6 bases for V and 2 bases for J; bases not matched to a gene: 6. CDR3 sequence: CACNRDYQETQYF. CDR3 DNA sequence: TGTGCCTGCAACCGGGACTATCAAGAGACCCAGTACTTC.

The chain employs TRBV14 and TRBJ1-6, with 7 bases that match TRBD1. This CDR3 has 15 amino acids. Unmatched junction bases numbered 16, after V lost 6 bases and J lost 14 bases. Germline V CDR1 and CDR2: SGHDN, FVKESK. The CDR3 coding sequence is TGTGCCAGCAGTACCGACAGGGCACCTCAATGGGCCCTCCACTTT. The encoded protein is CASSTDRAPQWALHF.

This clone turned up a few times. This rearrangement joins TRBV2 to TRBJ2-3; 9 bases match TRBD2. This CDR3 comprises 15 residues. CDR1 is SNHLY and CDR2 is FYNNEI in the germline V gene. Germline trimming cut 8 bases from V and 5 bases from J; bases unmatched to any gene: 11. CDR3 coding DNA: TGTGCCAGCGCCAAGGGACTAGCAGGGAGAGATACGCAGTATTTT. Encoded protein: CASAKGLAGRDTQYF. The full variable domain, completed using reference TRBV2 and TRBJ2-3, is EPEVTQTPSHQVTQMGQEVILRCVPISNHLYFYWYRQILGQKVEFLVSFYNNEISEKSEIFDDQFSVERPDGSNFTLKIRSTKLEDSAMYFCASAKGLAGRDTQYFGPGTRLTVL.

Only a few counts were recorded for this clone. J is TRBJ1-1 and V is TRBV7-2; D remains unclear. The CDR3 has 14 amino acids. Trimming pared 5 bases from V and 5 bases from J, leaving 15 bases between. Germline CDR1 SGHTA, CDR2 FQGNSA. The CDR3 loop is CASSPVGVGTEAFF. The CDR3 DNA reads TGTGCCAGCAGCCCGGTCGGGGTAGGTACTGAAGCTTTCTTT. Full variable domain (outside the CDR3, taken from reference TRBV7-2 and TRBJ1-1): GAGVSQSPSNKVTEKGKDVELRCDPISGHTALYWYRQSLGQGLEFLIYFQGNSAPDKSGLPSDRFSAERTGGSVSTLTIQRTQQEDSAVYLCASSPVGVGTEAFFGQGTRLTVV.

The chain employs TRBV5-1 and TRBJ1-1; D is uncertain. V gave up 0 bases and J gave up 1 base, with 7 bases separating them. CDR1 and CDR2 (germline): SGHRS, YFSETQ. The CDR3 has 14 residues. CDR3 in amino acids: CASSLAVGNTEAFF. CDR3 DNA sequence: TGCGCCAGCAGCTTGGCGGTCGGGAACACTGAAGCTTTCTTT. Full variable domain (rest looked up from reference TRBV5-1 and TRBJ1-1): KAGVTQTPRYLIKTRGQQVTLSCSPISGHRSVSWYQQTPGQGLQFLFEYFSETQRNKGNFPGRFSGRQFSNSRSEMNVSTLELGDSALYLCASSLAVGNTEAFFGQGTRLTVV.